Below, 12 T cell receptor beta chains from the same sample are listed, as sequenced in a study of T-cell memory formation after mild COVID-19. TCRdb analysed the 5' RACE reads with MiXCR anew, one entry per CDR3 protein. The sample includes about 440,000 distinct CDR3 sequences, around 20% of them seen just once. The sequencing input was PBMCs or a T cell subset sorted from them (not recorded which). The receptors shown here come from an adult woman who had mild COVID-19 (a few samples of this study predate the infection). Cell type and time point are not known.

To note about this clonotype: Without the conserved terminal phenylalanine or tryptophan, this CDR3 likely stems from a read error. The chain uses TRBV5-1 and TRBJ2-5; D possibly corresponds to TRBD1 (5 bases). CDR3 size: 16 residues. CDR1 and CDR2 (germline): SGHRS, YFSETQ. Trimming took 3 bases from V and 4 from J, leaving 19 bases between them. In DNA form, the CDR3 reads TGCGCCAGCAGCTCCTCCCTCCAGGGTCTGGGAGAGACCCAGTACTTG. Protein sequence: CASSSSLQGLGETQYL.

This clonotype came up many times. The V gene is TRBV12-3 or TRBV12-4, the J gene TRBJ2-5; D possibly corresponds to TRBD2 (6 bases). There are 14 residues in the CDR3. V lost 6 bases, J lost 2 bases, and 13 bases lay in between. In DNA form, the CDR3 reads TGTGCCAGCAGCCCCCTGGGGGGACAAGAGACCCAGTACTTC. It encodes CASSPLGGQETQYF.

The chain recombines TRBV29-1 with TRBJ1-1; 8 nucleotides line up with TRBD1. The CDR3 length is 13 residues. The V gene's germline CDR1 is SQVTM and CDR2 ANQGSEA. Trimming cost V 2 bases and J 8 bases; bases outside gene matches: 7. The CDR3 protein is CSVERDRQSEAFF. CDR3 nucleotide sequence: TGCAGCGTTGAACGGGACAGGCAATCCGAAGCTTTCTTT.

This clonotype showed up just a few times. V and J are TRBV5-1 and TRBJ2-7; the D gene is possibly TRBD1 (5 bases). The CDR3 sequence is 12 residues long. In germline, CDR1 is SGHRS, CDR2 YFSETQ. V lost 0 bases and J lost 8, with 9 bases in between. CDR3 amino acids: CASSLDGAQQYF. CDR3 nucleotides: TGCGCCAGCAGCTTGGATGGGGCCCAGCAGTACTTC.

The CDR3 DNA reads TGCAGTGCTAGAAAGGCCCGGGCCAACACAGATACGCAGTATTTT. Amino acids: CSARKARANTDTQYF. The rearrangement links TRBV20-1 to TRBJ2-3; D not resolved. This CDR3 comprises 15 residues. Trimming pared 2 bases from V and 2 bases from J, leaving 14 bases between. Germline values: CDR1 DFQATT, CDR2 SNEGSKA (reference sequence).

This clonotype was detected ten times or more. The gene calls are TRBV11-2 and TRBJ2-1, with D uncertain. The V and J ends lost 3 bases and 8 bases respectively, with 14 bases between them. There are 14 residues in the CDR3. Germline V gene data show CDR1 as SGHAT and CDR2 as FQNNGV. CDR3 DNA: TGTGCCAGCAGCTTGGCGTCCATCGGCGATGAGCAGTTCTTC. It specifies CASSLASIGDEQFF.

This clonotype was seen more than once but under ten times. V is TRBV28 and J is TRBJ2-7; D unclear. The V gene lost 6 bases and the J gene lost 3 bases, with 12 bases spanning the gap. The germline V gene has CDR1 MDHEN and CDR2 SYDVKM. CDR3 length equals 13 residues. CDR3 amino acids: CASREASDYEQYF. The CDR3 DNA sequence: TGTGCCAGCAGAGAAGCTTCAGACTACGAGCAGTACTTC.

This clonotype was counted a few times. J is TRBJ2-7 and V is TRBV18; weak D call: TRBD2 (5 bases). This CDR3 is 15 amino acids long. The V end lost 6 bases, the J end lost 2 bases, and 17 bases lay between the germline ends. CDR1 is KGHSH, CDR2 LQKENI, per germline. The CDR3 region has the DNA TGTGCCAGCTCCCCCACAGTGCGGGTCCCCTACGAGCAGTACTTC. It specifies CASSPTVRVPYEQYF.

A few counts support this clonotype. The V gene is TRBV4-1, the J gene TRBJ1-1; D is ambiguous. The CDR3 contains 16 residues. CDR1 is MGHRA and CDR2 is YSYEKL in the germline V gene. V was trimmed by 1 base and J by 3 bases, leaving 15 bases between them. The CDR3, as DNA: TGCGCCAGCAGCCAAGGGGCAGGAGCCGGGCACACTGAAGCTTTCTTT. Residues: CASSQGAGAGHTEAFF.

This clonotype appeared a few times. The V gene is TRBV5-1, the J gene TRBJ1-2; D ambiguous. Per the germline V gene, CDR1 is SGHRS and CDR2 is YFSETQ. The CDR3 is made up of 12 amino acids. V lost 4 bases to trimming and J lost 4 bases, with 8 bases between them. This CDR3 is CASSLQSYGYTF. Written as DNA, the CDR3 is TGCGCCAGCAGCCTACAGTCCTATGGCTACACCTTC.

The chain employs TRBV9 and TRBJ1-1; D is ambiguous. The CDR3 totals 15 residues. Germline V gene data show CDR1 as SGDLS and CDR2 as YYNGEE. The germline V and J ends were trimmed by 0 bases and 0 bases, with 9 bases remaining between them. The DNA of the CDR3 is TGTGCCAGCAGCGTAGAGGAAATCATGAACACTGAAGCTTTCTTT. Translated, it gives CASSVEEIMNTEAFF.

For this clonotype: An end of the junction does not agree with germline; a read error may underlie this. The J gene is TRBJ2-5, the V gene TRBV7-7; D may be TRBD1 (6 bases). CDR3 length equals 15 residues. Germline V lookup: CDR1 SSHAT, CDR2 FNYEAQ (reference sequence). The DNA for the CDR3 is TGTGCTAGCAGCCCAAGCCAGGGGCCCCAAGAGACCCAGTACTTC. It encodes CASSPSQGPQETQYF.